Below, 31 T cell receptor beta chains from the same sample are listed, as sequenced in a study of CD8 T cells in ankylosing spondylitis. TCRdb re-called the 5' RACE reads through MiXCR, storing one row per CDR3 protein. Of roughly 280,000 distinct CDR3 sequences in the sample, roughly 20% were seen once. The sequenced material came from blood, either unsorted or a sorted T cell fraction (not recorded which). Receptors originate from a male donor with ankylosing spondylitis or in good health (not recorded which).

The V gene is TRBV20-1, the J gene TRBJ1-5; D is possibly TRBD1 (5 bases). Trimming took 7 bases from V and 1 from J, leaving 11 bases between them. The CDR3 consists of 13 residues. The V gene's germline CDR1 is DFQATT and CDR2 SNEGSKA (reference sequence). The DNA of the CDR3 is TGCAGTGTACCGGGGCAGAGCAATCAGCCCCAGCATTTT. Translation gives CSVPGQSNQPQHF.

The CDR3 protein is CATSREHARAEAFF. CDR3 bases: TGTGCCACCAGCAGAGAGCATGCGAGGGCTGAAGCTTTCTTT. The gene calls are TRBV15 and TRBJ1-1, with D hard to call. The germline gives CDR1 LNHNV, CDR2 YYDKDF (reference sequence). There are 14 residues in the CDR3. V was cut by 0 bases and J by 6 bases, with 11 bases left in between.

This clonotype was seen a handful of times. The chain has TRBV5-1 and TRBJ2-1, with a tentative D call TRBD2 (6 bases). The germline CDR1 and CDR2 sequences are SGHRS and YFSETQ. The V end was cut by 4 bases, the J end by 7 bases, with 24 bases between. This CDR3 is built from 17 residues. This chain's CDR3 is CASSPRYGGNSANEQFF. The CDR3 region has the DNA TGCGCCAGCAGCCCGCGCTATGGGGGGAACAGTGCGAATGAGCAGTTCTTC.

Here the CDR3 reads CASSRLSEAFF. CDR3 nucleotides: TGTGCCAGTAGTAGACTTTCTGAAGCTTTCTTT. The chain recombines TRBV19 with TRBJ1-1; D is undetermined. Per germline, CDR1 LNHDA and CDR2 SQIVND (reference sequence). The V end lost 4 bases, the J end lost 6 bases, and 6 bases lay between the germline ends. The CDR3 runs to 11 residues.

The rearrangement joins TRBV19 to TRBJ1-2; the D gene is possibly TRBD1 (5 bases). Trimming left V 8 bases short and J 2 bases short, with 15 bases between. Germline V lookup: CDR1 LNHDA, CDR2 SQIVND (reference sequence). The CDR3 has 14 amino acids. CDR3 DNA sequence: TGTGCCAGTGGGCCGGGGACGGCCAACTATGGCTACACCTTC. Protein sequence: CASGPGTANYGYTF.

This clonotype has just a few counts. The chain combines TRBV2 with TRBJ2-2; 11 positions agree with TRBD1. The CDR3 sequence is 16 residues long. Per germline, CDR1 SNHLY and CDR2 FYNNEI. V lost 5 bases and J lost 5; bases outside the gene matches: 7. In DNA form, the CDR3 reads TGTGCCAGCAGTCCGGACAGGGGGCGTAGGACCGGGGAGCTGTTTTTT. This sequence encodes CASSPDRGRRTGELFF.

This chain connects TRBV5-1 to TRBJ1-6; D uncertain. The V gene lost 4 bases and the J gene lost 6 bases, with 8 bases spanning the gap. This CDR3 has 13 residues. Germline V lookup: CDR1 SGHRS, CDR2 YFSETQ. In DNA form, the CDR3 reads TGCGCCAGCAGCGCGGGAAGTAATTCACCCCTCCACTTT. It encodes CASSAGSNSPLHF.

V usage is TRBV5-1 and J usage is TRBJ2-3; D may be TRBD2 (6 bases). Trimming left V 1 base short and J 0 bases short, with 9 bases between. Germline values: CDR1 SGHRS, CDR2 YFSETQ. This CDR3 is built from 15 residues. DNA for the CDR3: TGCGCCAGCAGCTTGACGGGGGATAGCACAGATACGCAGTATTTT. Translation: CASSLTGDSTDTQYF.

The table lists this clonotype with a few counts. The chain is built from TRBV29-1 and TRBJ1-2; D is unclear. CDR3 size: 12 residues. Germline V gene lookup returns CDR1 SQVTM and CDR2 ANQGSEA. With 7 bases removed from V and 4 bases from J, the gap between germline ends came to 13 bases. The CDR3 spells CSGLQPPYGYTF. DNA for the CDR3: TGCAGCGGCTTACAACCCCCCTATGGCTACACCTTC.

The CDR3 bases are TGCAGCGGGAGGGCCAGGGAGAACACTGAAGCTTTCTTT. As protein: CSGRARENTEAFF. The V and J genes are TRBV29-1 and TRBJ1-1; the D gene is possibly TRBD1 (5 bases). The CDR3 length is 13 residues. Germline assignment: CDR1 SQVTM and CDR2 ANQGSEA. V was pared by 7 bases and J by 1 base, with 13 bases between.

V gene TRBV15 combines with J gene TRBJ2-1; D gene uncertain. The ends were cut back, 5 bases at V and 4 bases at J, with 6 bases in the middle. The CDR3 sequence is 12 residues long. Germline loops: CDR1 LNHNV, CDR2 YYDKDF (reference sequence). This chain's CDR3 is CATSYRYNEQFF. CDR3 nucleotide sequence: TGTGCCACCAGCTATCGGTACAATGAGCAGTTCTTC.

This clonotype was found many times. The chain is built from TRBV20-1 and TRBJ1-2; 7 bases are a match to TRBD1. The V gene's germline CDR1 is DFQATT and CDR2 SNEGSKA (reference sequence). V gave up 1 base and J gave up 11 bases; unmatched junction bases: 4. The CDR3 has 11 amino acids. In DNA, the CDR3 is TGCAGTGCTAGAGGGGACAGTACTTACACCTTC. Its translation: CSARGDSTYTF.

The chain joins TRBV20-1 to TRBJ2-1, with a tentative D call TRBD1 (5 bases). The CDR3 totals 13 residues. CDR1 is DFQATT and CDR2 is SNEGSKA in the germline V gene (reference sequence). The V end was cut by 5 bases, the J end by 0 bases, with 8 bases between. In DNA form, the CDR3 reads TGCAGTGCTCAGACAGCCTCCTACAATGAGCAGTTCTTC. It codes for CSAQTASYNEQFF.

This chain joins TRBV20-1 and TRBJ2-3; 11 nucleotides match TRBD2. Germline V gene lookup returns CDR1 DFQATT and CDR2 SNEGSKA (reference sequence). Losses at the gene ends were 6 bases for V and 4 bases for J; bases not matched to a gene: 6. The CDR3 loop spans 14 amino acids. The CDR3 here is CSAHLAGGADTQYF. In DNA form, the CDR3 reads TGCAGTGCCCATCTAGCGGGGGGAGCAGATACGCAGTATTTT.

This clonotype was observed many times. The rearrangement joins TRBV28 to TRBJ1-6; D may be TRBD1 (5 bases). This CDR3 has 15 amino acids. Per the germline V gene, CDR1 is MDHEN and CDR2 is SYDVKM. Trimming left V 7 bases short and J 4 bases short, with 14 bases between. The CDR3 DNA sequence: TGTGCCAGCACCCGCGGGCAGGGTTATAATTCACCCCTCCACTTT. Its translation: CASTRGQGYNSPLHF.

This clonotype has a count of ten or more. The chain is built from TRBV29-1 and TRBJ1-1; 10 bases line up with TRBD1. After removal of 7 bases from V and 1 base from J, the junction contained 3 bases not matched to a gene. There are 13 residues in the CDR3. CDR1 is SQVTM and CDR2 is ANQGSEA in the germline V gene. CDR3 residues: CSARTGGNTEAFF. CDR3 nucleotide sequence: TGCAGCGCAAGGACAGGGGGGAACACTGAAGCTTTCTTT.

This clonotype was detected a few times. The rearrangement links TRBV11-2 to TRBJ2-1; the match to TRBD2 covers 9 bases. Germline V CDR1 and CDR2: SGHAT, FQNNGV. V shed 0 bases and J 8 bases; nucleotides not matched to a gene: 5. The CDR3 runs to 15 residues. The CDR3: CASSLDRSSGDEQFF. Written as DNA, the CDR3 is TGTGCCAGCAGCTTAGATCGGTCTAGCGGGGATGAGCAGTTCTTC. Complete variable domain (other parts from reference TRBV11-2 and TRBJ2-1): EAGVAQSPRYKIIEKRQSVAFWCNPISGHATLYWYQQILGQGPKLLIQFQNNGVVDDSQLPKDRFSAERLKGVDSTLKIQPAKLEDSAVYLCASSLDRSSGDEQFFGPGTRLTVL.

This clonotype was observed a handful of times. This chain joins TRBV4-1 and TRBJ1-1, with 8 positions matching TRBD1. This CDR3 region has 18 residues. V trimming: 1 base; J trimming: 4 bases; junction bases outside the gene matches: 14. Germline CDR1 is MGHRA and CDR2 is YSYEKL. The CDR3 nucleotides read TGCGCCAGCAGCCAAGGCCCATTTTGGGGAACAGGGGGCACTGAAGCTTTCTTT. Protein: CASSQGPFWGTGGTEAFF.

The V call is TRBV5-1, the J call TRBJ2-1; 8 bases agree with TRBD1. Trimming took 7 bases from V and 7 from J; bases not matched to a gene: 10. This CDR3 contains 14 residues. In germline, CDR1 is SGHRS, CDR2 YFSETQ. The CDR3 DNA follows: TGCGCCAGCCTCTCGGGGACAGGAAATAATGAGCAGTTCTTC. Amino acid sequence: CASLSGTGNNEQFF.

The chain combines TRBV7-9 with TRBJ2-3; 7 bases are shared with TRBD2. Germline CDR1 reads SEHNR; CDR2 reads FQNEAQ (reference sequence). Germline trimming cut 5 bases from V and 3 bases from J; bases unmatched to any gene: 11. CDR3 size: 16 residues. For the CDR3, the DNA is TGTGCCAGCAGCCCCCCGGTAGGGGAGGGGACAGATACGCAGTATTTT. Its translation: CASSPPVGEGTDTQYF.

This clonotype was seen ten or more times. One end of the junction varies from germline; a read error may be responsible. The chain has TRBV5-1 and TRBJ2-5; the D is unclear. The length of the CDR3 is 11 residues. Germline V gene lookup returns CDR1 SGHRS and CDR2 YFSETQ. In nucleotides, the CDR3 is TGTGCCAGCAGCCTCCAAGAGACCCAGTACTTC. Its protein is CASSLQETQYF. The full variable domain, with the rest looked up from reference TRBV5-1 and TRBJ2-5, is KAGVTQTPRYLIKTRGQQVTLSCSPISGHRSVSWYQQTPGQGLQFLFEYFSETQRNKGNFPGRFSGRQFSNSRSEMNVSTLELGDSALYLCASSLQETQYFGPGTRLLVL.

The gene calls are TRBV28 and TRBJ1-5; unclear D gene. The length of the CDR3 is 15 residues. Germline CDR1 and CDR2: MDHEN and SYDVKM. Trimming pared 3 bases from V and 0 bases from J, leaving 9 bases between. CDR3 sequence: CASSLGEHSNQPQHF. The DNA for the CDR3 is TGTGCCAGCAGTTTGGGTGAACATAGCAATCAGCCCCAGCATTTT.

The V gene is TRBV9, the J gene TRBJ1-1, with 8 positions matching TRBD1. Germline-derived CDR1 and CDR2 are SGDLS and YYNGEE. Trimming at V came to 3 bases and at J to 6 bases, leaving 10 bases not matched to a gene. CDR3 length: 15 residues. CDR3 nucleotide sequence: TGTGCCAGCAGCGCCTCGGGACAGGTTGGTGCTGAAGCTTTCTTT. Encoded protein: CASSASGQVGAEAFF.

There are a few counts of this clonotype. The genes are TRBV6-1 and TRBJ2-3, with unresolved D. The length of the CDR3 is 14 residues. Trimming cost V 2 bases and J 3 bases, with 9 bases left between them. Germline assignment: CDR1 MNHNS and CDR2 SASEGT. CDR3 DNA: TGTGCCAGCAGTGAACAGGAAGGGACAGATACGCAGTATTTT. This codes for CASSEQEGTDTQYF.

This clonotype was detected a few times. The J gene is TRBJ1-4, the V gene TRBV5-1; 8 bases fit TRBD1. Germline-derived CDR1 and CDR2 are SGHRS and YFSETQ. V was clipped by 4 bases and J by 5 bases; unmatched bases: 4. The CDR3 contains 14 residues. This CDR3 reads CASSTGQVNEKLFF. The DNA of the CDR3 is TGCGCCAGCAGCACGGGACAGGTCAATGAAAAACTGTTTTTT.

In this sample, this clonotype turned up a few times. V is TRBV18 and J is TRBJ2-3; the D is unclear. Germline CDR1 KGHSH, CDR2 LQKENI. V dropped 2 bases and J dropped 0 bases, with 9 bases sitting between them. This CDR3 is built from 15 residues. Here the CDR3 DNA reads TGTGCCAGCTCACCAATTTTTTCTAGCACAGATACGCAGTATTTT. It codes for CASSPIFSSTDTQYF.

V and J are TRBV9 and TRBJ2-1; D is uncertain. V was pared by 0 bases and J by 7 bases, with 8 bases between. CDR3 length: 13 amino acids. CDR1 and CDR2 from the germline V gene are SGDLS and YYNGEE. The CDR3 nucleotides read TGTGCCAGCAGCGTAGGTCCAGGAAATGAGCAGTTCTTC. Protein product: CASSVGPGNEQFF.

V is TRBV11-2 and J is TRBJ1-1; possible D gene TRBD1, 6 bases. Trimming removed 5 bases at V and 2 bases at J, with 9 bases between. Germline CDR1 reads SGHAT; CDR2 reads FQNNGV. The CDR3 runs 13 residues. The CDR3 nucleotides are TGTGCCAGCAGCGTACAGGGAAACACTGAAGCTTTCTTT. Translation gives CASSVQGNTEAFF.

The rearrangement uses TRBV20-1 and TRBJ2-5, with D possibly TRBD1 on 6 matching bases. The V end lost 6 bases, the J end lost 5 bases, and 19 bases lay between the germline ends. CDR1 is DFQATT, CDR2 SNEGSKA, per germline (reference sequence). The CDR3 is 14 amino acids. The CDR3 protein is CSAEDSMGDETQYF. The CDR3 bases are TGCAGTGCCGAGGACAGCATGGGGGATGAGACCCAGTACTTC.

The V call is TRBV20-1, the J call TRBJ2-1; TRBD2 matches at 10 bases. The CDR3 has 14 residues. After removal of 4 bases from V and 5 bases from J, the junction contained 5 bases not matched to a gene. The germline gives CDR1 DFQATT, CDR2 SNEGSKA (reference sequence). CDR3 sequence reads: CSANSGRANNEQFF. In nucleotides, the CDR3 is TGCAGTGCTAACAGCGGGAGGGCCAACAATGAGCAGTTCTTC.

This clonotype was detected only a few times. V is TRBV27 and J is TRBJ2-7; D is unresolved. The CDR3 contains 13 residues. The ends were cut back, 3 bases at V and 1 base at J, with 7 bases in the middle. Germline V gene data show CDR1 as MNHEY and CDR2 as SMNVEV (reference sequence). The CDR3 bases are TGTGCCAGCAGTTTTCGGGCATCCTACGAGCAGTACGTC. Translating it yields CASSFRASYEQYV.